This is a list of T cell receptor beta chains from one sample in a study of blood T cells in healthy people across ages. TCRdb fed the 5' RACE reads into MiXCR, producing one record per CDR3 protein. The data show hundreds of thousands of distinct CDR3 sequences, 24% seen once. These data also featured in a second study, about T cells of mothers and their children.

Sequences were obtained from blood. The receptors were gathered from a boy aged 5-17 years in good health. CDR3s include the opening cysteine and the closing phenylalanine or tryptophan. The D gene is left open where the match is weak. Size values are once, few and many counts, or a class for expanded clones, and some rows have none.

D gene	V gene	J gene	clone size	CDR3 length	CDR3 DNA	CDR3 protein
TRBD1	TRBV7-9	TRBJ1-2	few	14	TGTGCCAGCACAAGGACAGGGGGCGAGGAAGGCTACACCTTC	CASTRTGGEEGYTF
TRBD2	TRBV20-1	TRBJ2-1	few	15	TGCAGTGCTAGGCTCTCTAGCGGGGGGGCTCGTGAGCAGTTCTTC	CSARLSSGGAREQFF
-	TRBV9	TRBJ1-1	-	14	TGTGCCAGCAGCGTAGATCCAGGCCACACTGAAGCTTTCTTT	CASSVDPGHTEAFF
-	TRBV6-4	TRBJ2-2	many	14	TGTGCCAGCAGTGAGCGGCCAGAGGGCGGGGAGCTGTTTTTT	CASSERPEGGELFF
-	TRBV4-3	TRBJ1-4	once	15	TGCGCCAGCAGCCAAGGACAGCTACCAAATGAAAAACTGTTTTTT	CASSQGQLPNEKLFF
-	TRBV29-1	TRBJ2-7	-	13	TGCAGCGTTGTTTGGGGGAGCTCCTACGAGCAGTACTTC	CSVVWGSSYEQYF
TRBD2	TRBV12-3/TRBV12-4	TRBJ2-5	-	16	TGTGCCAGCAGTTCGTTAGCGGGGGGCCCGGTCGGGACCCAGTACTTC	CASSSLAGGPVGTQYF
-	TRBV6-5	TRBJ2-5	-	15	TGTGCCAGCAGTTACCGAAGGACTACCCAAGAGACCCAGTACTTC	CASSYRRTTQETQYF
TRBD2	TRBV7-9	TRBJ2-2	-	16	TGTGCCAGCAGGGATAGCGGGGGGCCGGACACCGGGGAGCTGTTTTTT	CASRDSGGPDTGELFF
TRBD1	TRBV7-9	TRBJ1-4	-	14	TGTGCCAGCAGCTTAAACAACAGGGGTGAAAAACTGTTTTTT	CASSLNNRGEKLFF
-	TRBV7-2	TRBJ1-5	-	15	TGTGCCAGCAGCTTAAATGGGGTGGTATTGCAGCCCCAGCATTTT	CASSLNGVVLQPQHF
TRBD2	TRBV7-2	TRBJ2-5	-	13	TGTGCCAGCAGCTCCGGGACTAAAGAGACCCAGTACTTC	CASSSGTKETQYF
TRBD1	TRBV5-1	TRBJ1-5	few	15	TGCGCCAGCAGCCCAACCACAGGGGGCAATCAGCCCCAGCATTTT	CASSPTTGGNQPQHF
-	TRBV30	TRBJ2-1	-	14	TGTGCCTGGAGCGACGGTAGCTCCTACAATGAGCAGTTCTTC	CAWSDGSSYNEQFF
TRBD2	TRBV28	TRBJ2-2	-	15	TGTGCCAGCAGACCCGGGACTAGAGTTGGTGGGGAGCTGTTTTTT	CASRPGTRVGGELFF
-	TRBV20-1	TRBJ1-6	-	13	TGCAGTGCTAGAGACCGGATATATTCACCCCTCCACTTT	CSARDRIYSPLHF
TRBD1	TRBV7-9	TRBJ2-5	-	17	TGTGCCAGCAGTCCTATTACCGGGACAGCAGAACAAGAGACCCAGTACTTC	CASSPITGTAEQETQYF
TRBD2	TRBV11-2	TRBJ2-3	-	16	TGTGCCAGCAGCTCCGGGACTAGCGGGAGGGGAGATACGCAGTATTTT	CASSSGTSGRGDTQYF
TRBD2	TRBV6-5	TRBJ2-1	-	14	TGTGCCAGCACCGGACTAGCGGTAAACAATGAGCAGTTCTTC	CASTGLAVNNEQFF
-	TRBV2	TRBJ2-5	few	12	TGTGCCAGCAGTCGGGTGGTCGAGACCCAGTACTTC	CASSRVVETQYF
TRBD1	TRBV5-6	TRBJ1-2	-	15	TGTGCCAGCAACCCTAAGGGACAGACTAACTATGGCTACACCTTC	CASNPKGQTNYGYTF
-	TRBV6-2/TRBV6-3	TRBJ2-7	-	19	TGTGCCAGCAGTTATATTTACGGGGCTTCGGGGCGGACCGCCTGGGAGCAGTACTTC	CASSYIYGASGRTAWEQYF
TRBD1	TRBV24-1	TRBJ1-5	few	15	TGTGCCACCAGTGATGGTGGGACAGGGCATCAGCCCCAGCATTTT	CATSDGGTGHQPQHF
-	TRBV12-3/TRBV12-4	TRBJ1-5	few	14	TGTGCCAGCAGTTTTCTGGGGTTCGGTCAGCCCCAGCATTTT	CASSFLGFGQPQHF